Below, 14 T cell receptor beta chains from the same sample are listed, as sequenced in a study of cytomegalovirus exposure and HLA in healthy donors. Both 60 Vbeta primers and 13 Jbeta primers went into the PCR. TCRdb's table, derived via immunoSEQ multiplex PCR, lists solely in-frame clones and lacks some. The sample lists about 81,000 clones, 77% seen once, with under 3.5% in the top ten. Sequenced material: PBMCs. The receptors originated from a man aged 50 or older in good health and CMV-seropositive.

The V gene is TRBV7-9, the J gene TRBJ1-4; no definite D call. This CDR3 spans 13 amino acids. The V end lost 7 bases, the J end lost 8 bases, and 14 bases lay between the germline ends. Germline-derived CDR1 and CDR2 are SEHNR and FQNEAQ (reference sequence). The CDR3 region has the DNA TGTGCCAGCACCTCCGAGAGGGAAGAAAAACTGTTTTTT. Translation gives CASTSEREEKLFF.

This clone was observed a single time. This sequence joins TRBV7-2 and TRBJ2-7; TRBD2 aligns across 9 bases. The CDR3 runs 15 residues. Germline V lookup: CDR1 SGHTA, CDR2 FQGNSA. Trimming removed 4 bases from V and 2 bases from J; junction bases left unmatched: 6. The CDR3 is CASSYSGSGTYEQYF. In nucleotides, the CDR3 is TGTGCCAGCAGCTATAGCGGGAGTGGTACCTACGAGCAGTACTTC.

The rearrangement joins TRBV5-1 to TRBJ2-5; tentative D call: TRBD1 (6 bases). V dropped 1 base and J dropped 4 bases, with 14 bases sitting between them. CDR3 length equals 15 residues. Germline assignment: CDR1 SGHRS and CDR2 YFSETQ. CDR3 region: CASSLSLGGVETQYF. In DNA, the CDR3 is TGCGCCAGCAGCTTGTCCCTTGGGGGCGTAGAGACCCAGTACTTC. The variable domain in full, completed from reference TRBV5-1 and TRBJ2-5, reads KAGVTQTPRYLIKTRGQQVTLSCSPISGHRSVSWYQQTPGQGLQFLFEYFSETQRNKGNFPGRFSGRQFSNSRSEMNVSTLELGDSALYLCASSLSLGGVETQYFGPGTRLLVL.

V and J are TRBV7-2 and TRBJ2-1; TRBD2 matches 11 bases. V dropped 2 bases and J dropped 9; count of bases not matched to a gene: 15. CDR3 length: 18 amino acids. CDR1 SGHTA and CDR2 FQGNSA come from the germline V gene. CDR3 in amino acids: CASSLQTLWTSGPSEQFF. The CDR3 nucleotides read TGTGCCAGCAGCTTACAAACCCTTTGGACTAGCGGGCCGAGTGAGCAGTTCTTC.

This sequence joins TRBV6-4 and TRBJ2-1; 7 bases are a match to TRBD1. Germline loops: CDR1 MRHNA, CDR2 SNTAGT. V lost 10 bases, J lost 14 bases, and 20 bases stayed unmatched. The CDR3 contains 14 residues. The CDR3 DNA is TGTGCCACCCGACAGGGTCAAGTTTCAGGGGAGAAGTTCTTC. Translating it yields CATRQGQVSGEKFF.

Note on this clone: Other nucleotide sequences in the sample specify the same CDR3. The chain carries TRBV14 and TRBJ2-2, with a tentative D call TRBD1 (5 bases). Germline lookup yields CDR1 SGHDN and CDR2 FVKESK. The germline V and J ends were trimmed by 4 bases and 7 bases, with 7 bases remaining between them. This CDR3 comprises 12 residues. The CDR3 nucleotides read TGTGCCAGCAGCCTCAGGGTCGGGGAGCTGTTTTTT. Protein sequence: CASSLRVGELFF.

The rearrangement uses TRBV6-6 and TRBJ2-1; 8 nucleotides match TRBD2. CDR1 and CDR2 from the germline V gene are MNHNY and SVGAGI (reference sequence). After removal of 2 bases from V and 7 bases from J, the junction contained 10 bases not matched to a gene. CDR3 length equals 16 residues. The CDR3 region has the DNA TGTGCCAGCAGTTACGGTCCCCCGGGACTAGGGAATGAGCAGTTCTTC. Protein: CASSYGPPGLGNEQFF.

The chain uses TRBV2 and TRBJ1-2, with TRBD1 identical over 8 bases. Germline V gene sequence: CDR1 SNHLY, CDR2 FYNNEI. Germline trimming cut 5 bases from V and 4 bases from J; bases unmatched to any gene: 15. The CDR3 has 17 amino acids. CDR3 protein: CASSPGTGKWNGYGYTF. The CDR3 DNA reads TGTGCCAGCAGTCCGGGGACAGGCAAGTGGAACGGCTATGGCTACACCTTC.

This chain links TRBV28 with TRBJ2-1, with TRBD2 matching 11 bases. This CDR3 has 16 residues. V shed 3 bases and J 5 bases; nucleotides not matched to a gene: 6. Germline V gene lookup returns CDR1 MDHEN and CDR2 SYDVKM. The CDR3 DNA follows: TGTGCCAGCAGTTTCACTAGCGGGAGCACCCACAATGAGCAGTTCTTC. It translates to CASSFTSGSTHNEQFF.

J is TRBJ2-7 and V is TRBV27, with 8 positions matching TRBD2. Trimming removed 5 bases from V and 4 bases from J; junction bases left unmatched: 13. The CDR3 is 16 residues long. Per the germline V gene, CDR1 is MNHEY and CDR2 is SMNVEV (reference sequence). CDR3 protein: CASSPPRSSGSYEQYF. CDR3 coding DNA: TGTGCCAGCAGTCCCCCGCGATCGAGCGGGAGTTACGAGCAGTACTTC.

This clone was counted only a few times. The gene calls are TRBV4-2 and TRBJ1-6; tentative D call: TRBD1 (5 bases). Trimming left V 0 bases short and J 7 bases short, with 10 bases between. Germline lookup yields CDR1 LGHNA and CDR2 YNFKEQ. The CDR3 runs 15 residues. Written as DNA, the CDR3 is TGTGCCAGCAGCCAAGATTTGACAGTGAATTCACCCCTCCACTTT. Amino acids: CASSQDLTVNSPLHF.

The V call is TRBV2, the J call TRBJ2-1; a possible D gene is TRBD2 (5 bases). Trimming took off 7 bases at V and 2 bases at J, with 18 bases between the two ends. From germline, CDR1 is SNHLY and CDR2 FYNNEI. The CDR3 extends over 16 amino acids. CDR3: CASIPDSGITYNEQFF. Here the CDR3 DNA reads TGTGCCAGCATCCCTGATTCCGGGATCACCTACAATGAGCAGTTCTTC.

This chain links TRBV29-1 with TRBJ1-2; D not resolved. The germline gives CDR1 SQVTM, CDR2 ANQGSEA. V lost 3 bases, J lost 5 bases, and 16 bases lay in between. The CDR3 runs to 14 residues. CDR3 sequence: CSVEVGGYGYGYTF. CDR3 nucleotide sequence: TGCAGCGTTGAGGTTGGAGGGTATGGGTATGGCTACACCTTC.

The rearrangement joins TRBV7-8 to TRBJ1-1, with a weak D call TRBD1 (5 bases). Trimming removed 4 bases from V and 0 bases from J, with 12 bases in between. Germline assignment: CDR1 SGHVS and CDR2 FQNEAQ. This CDR3 has 15 amino acids. Here the CDR3 DNA reads TGTGCCAGCAGCTCATACAGGAGTATGAACACTGAAGCTTTCTTT. Protein sequence: CASSSYRSMNTEAFF. Variable domain in full (rest from reference TRBV7-8 and TRBJ1-1): GAGVSQSPRYKVAKRGQDVALRCDPISGHVSLFWYQQALGQGPEFLTYFQNEAQLDKSGLPSDRFFAERPEGSVSTLKIQRTQQEDSAVYLCASSSYRSMNTEAFFGQGTRLTVV.